Presented here are 32 T cell receptor beta chains from one specimen sequenced in a study of blood T cell repertoires in COVID-19. Libraries were prepared by immunoSEQ multiplex PCR; TCRdb keeps only in-frame clonotypes and omits some of them. Of 90,000 to 120,000 clones in the sample, 85% to 90% were seen once. The sequencing sample was made of peripheral blood. The receptors here all came from a human donor in a cohort sampled during active COVID-19.

This rearrangement joins TRBV28 to TRBJ2-5; 8 nucleotides agree with TRBD2. The CDR3 has 15 residues. V lost 1 base and J lost 5; bases outside the gene matches: 6. In germline, CDR1 is MDHEN, CDR2 SYDVKM. The CDR3 region has the DNA TGTGCCAGCAGTTTATCAGGCGGGGGGAGGGAGACCCAGTACTTC. Protein sequence: CASSLSGGGRETQYF. The variable domain in full, completed from reference TRBV28 and TRBJ2-5, reads DVKVTQSSRYLVKRTGEKVFLECVQDMDHENMFWYRQDPGLGLRLIYFSYDVKMKEKGDIPEGYSVSREKKERFSLILESASTNQTSMYLCASSLSGGGRETQYFGPGTRLLVL.

This rearrangement joins TRBV11-2 to TRBJ1-2; D remains unclear. From germline, CDR1 is SGHAT and CDR2 FQNNGV. This CDR3 region has 14 residues. V lost 1 base and J 1 base, leaving 7 bases between the germline ends. CDR3 sequence reads: CASSLGSGNYGYTF. The CDR3 DNA follows: TGTGCCAGCAGCTTAGGGTCCGGTAACTATGGCTACACCTTC.

The chain is built from TRBV28 and TRBJ1-4; weak D call: TRBD1 (5 bases). Germline-derived CDR1 and CDR2 are MDHEN and SYDVKM. The CDR3 totals 14 residues. V lost 6 bases to trimming and J lost 3 bases, with 11 bases between them. The CDR3 DNA reads as TGTGCCAGCAGCCCCGGGGGGGCTAATGAAAAACTGTTTTTT. The encoded protein is CASSPGGANEKLFF.

DNA of the CDR3: TGTGCCAGCCGAGCTGGCGCTAGCTCTTGGGATGAGCAGTTCTTC. Amino acid sequence: CASRAGASSWDEQFF. The rearrangement uses TRBV2 and TRBJ2-1; D may be TRBD2 (5 bases). Germline CDR1 and CDR2: SNHLY and FYNNEI. The V and J ends lost 8 bases and 8 bases respectively, with 22 bases between them. The CDR3 has 15 residues.

Regarding this clone: Other nucleotide sequences from this sample produce the same CDR3. The V gene is TRBV27, the J gene TRBJ2-2; 13 bases map to TRBD2. Germline V lookup: CDR1 MNHEY, CDR2 SMNVEV (reference sequence). CDR3 length equals 15 residues. Trimming cost V 5 bases and J 5 bases; bases outside gene matches: 2. CDR3 nucleotides: TGTGCCAGCAGTCCGGGACTAGCGGGGACCGGGGAGCTGTTTTTT. Amino acids: CASSPGLAGTGELFF.

V usage is TRBV12-3 or TRBV12-4 and J usage is TRBJ2-7; D not certain. This CDR3 comprises 11 residues. V was clipped by 5 bases and J by 7 bases, with 9 bases between them. The CDR3 sequence is CASSPSREQYF. The CDR3 region has the DNA TGTGCCAGCAGTCCAAGTCGGGAGCAGTACTTC.

The V call is TRBV10-3, the J call TRBJ2-1, with D uncertain. V gave up 10 bases and J gave up 5 bases, with 15 bases separating them. CDR3 length: 13 residues. The germline CDR1 and CDR2 sequences are ENHRY and SYGVKD. CDR3 protein: CATTESNNNEQFF. The DNA for the CDR3 is TGTGCCACCACAGAGTCCAACAACAATGAGCAGTTCTTC.

The chain recombines TRBV10-3 with TRBJ2-3; 8 bases agree with TRBD1. Germline values: CDR1 ENHRY, CDR2 SYGVKD. The CDR3 spans 14 residues. V gave up 5 bases and J gave up 5 bases; unmatched junction bases: 6. The CDR3 loop is CAISFQGAKDTQYF. CDR3 nucleotides: TGTGCCATCAGTTTTCAGGGGGCAAAAGATACGCAGTATTTT.

The V and J genes are TRBV5-5 and TRBJ2-7; tentative D call: TRBD2 (5 bases). CDR1 is SGHKS and CDR2 is YYEKEE in the germline V gene (reference sequence). Trimming stripped 5 bases from V and 5 bases from J, with 26 bases between. This CDR3 region has 17 residues. CDR3 amino acids: CASREVSRGLVRDEQYF. Here the CDR3 DNA reads TGTGCCAGCAGGGAAGTTTCGAGAGGGTTGGTACGGGACGAGCAGTACTTC.

Here the CDR3 reads CASSTSGVGNEKLFF. DNA for the CDR3: TGTGCCAGTAGTACCTCCGGGGTGGGCAATGAAAAACTGTTTTTT. The chain joins TRBV19 to TRBJ1-4, with no clear D. The CDR3 covers 15 residues. V was cut by 4 bases and J by 5 bases, with 14 bases left in between. CDR1 and CDR2 from the germline V gene are LNHDA and SQIVND (reference sequence).

In this sample, this clone turned up once. V gene TRBV4-2 combines with J gene TRBJ2-1; D might be TRBD2 (6 bases). Germline V CDR1 and CDR2: LGHNA, YNFKEQ. V lost 4 bases to trimming and J lost 0 bases, with 13 bases between them. The CDR3 runs to 16 residues. CDR3 nucleotides: TGTGCCAGCAGCCGAGGTGGGACTGGCTCCTACAATGAGCAGTTCTTC. The encoded protein is CASSRGGTGSYNEQFF.

This sequence joins TRBV18 and TRBJ2-3, with 11 bases matching TRBD2. V was pared by 3 bases and J by 3 bases, with 2 bases of the junction left unmatched. There are 15 residues in the CDR3. Germline-derived CDR1 and CDR2 are KGHSH and LQKENI. CDR3 in amino acids: CASSPSSGGTDTQYF. The CDR3 DNA is TGTGCCAGCTCACCCTCTAGCGGGGGGACAGATACGCAGTATTTT.

The table lists this clone with a few counts. The V call is TRBV2, the J call TRBJ1-5, with D perhaps matching TRBD1 (5 bases). The CDR3 is 14 residues long. The ends were cut back, 4 bases at V and 9 bases at J, with 16 bases in the middle. Germline V lookup: CDR1 SNHLY, CDR2 FYNNEI. Here the CDR3 DNA reads TGTGCCAGCAGTGTGGGGCCAGTAATCTCGCCCCAGCATTTT. It is translated as CASSVGPVISPQHF.

This chain connects TRBV7-8 to TRBJ2-5, with TRBD2 matching 13 bases. J gave up 1 base and V 5 bases, and 4 bases lay outside the gene matches. Germline V gives CDR1 SGHVS, CDR2 FQNEAQ. The CDR3 totals 16 residues. In DNA form, the CDR3 reads TGTGCCAGCAGCCGCGGACTAGCGGGGGTCCAAGAGACCCAGTACTTC. The encoded protein is CASSRGLAGVQETQYF. Full variable domain (missing parts from reference TRBV7-8 and TRBJ2-5): GAGVSQSPRYKVAKRGQDVALRCDPISGHVSLFWYQQALGQGPEFLTYFQNEAQLDKSGLPSDRFFAERPEGSVSTLKIQRTQQEDSAVYLCASSRGLAGVQETQYFGPGTRLLVL.

The rearrangement joins TRBV9 to TRBJ1-5, with TRBD1 matching 7 bases. Germline lookup yields CDR1 SGDLS and CDR2 YYNGEE. The CDR3 consists of 15 residues. V was clipped by 4 bases and J by 4 bases; unmatched bases: 8. The chain's CDR3 is CASSKDGRGNQPQHF. CDR3 DNA sequence: TGTGCCAGCAGCAAAGATGGCAGGGGGAATCAGCCCCAGCATTTT. Full variable domain (remainder filled in from reference TRBV9 and TRBJ1-5): DSGVTQTPKHLITATGQRVTLRCSPRSGDLSVYWYQQSLDQGLQFLIQYYNGEERAKGNILERFSAQQFPDLHSELNLSSLELGDSALYFCASSKDGRGNQPQHFGDGTRLSIL.

V gene TRBV2 combines with J gene TRBJ2-5; 8 nucleotides align to TRBD1. Per the germline V gene, CDR1 is SNHLY and CDR2 is FYNNEI. The junction had 9 bases not matched to a gene; V was cut back by 6 bases and J by 3 bases. This CDR3 spans 15 amino acids. As DNA, the CDR3 is TGTGCCAGCAGGGTGGGGCGACAGGGGAAAGAGACCCAGTACTTC. Its protein is CASRVGRQGKETQYF.

This clone was seen only once. The rearrangement joins TRBV7-9 to TRBJ2-3; 8 nucleotides agree with TRBD2. Germline lookup yields CDR1 SEHNR and CDR2 FQNEAQ (reference sequence). After removal of 5 bases from V and 6 bases from J, the junction contained 10 bases not matched to a gene. This CDR3 region has 15 residues. This chain's CDR3 is CASSKGLAASDTQYF. CDR3 DNA sequence: TGTGCCAGCAGCAAAGGACTAGCCGCTTCTGATACGCAGTATTTT.

V and J are TRBV6-5 and TRBJ1-5, with TRBD1 as a possible D gene (6 bases). V lost 1 base, J lost 0 bases, and 7 bases lay in between. This CDR3 is 15 amino acids long. Germline V gene sequence: CDR1 MNHEY, CDR2 SVGAGI. The CDR3 sequence: CASSYYRDSNQPQHF. CDR3 bases: TGTGCCAGCAGTTACTACAGGGATAGCAATCAGCCCCAGCATTTT.

On this clone itself: At one end the junction does not follow the germline gene, possibly because of a read error. The chain employs TRBV6-1 and TRBJ2-5; D is ambiguous. The CDR3 extends over 15 amino acids. The V gene's germline CDR1 is MNHNS and CDR2 SASEGT. The DNA of the CDR3 is TGTGCCAGCAGCGAAGGTGGCGGAGTCGGGGAGACCCAGTACTTC. This translates into CASSEGGGVGETQYF.

The chain recombines TRBV5-4 with TRBJ1-1; TRBD1 aligns across 7 bases. The CDR3 loop spans 13 amino acids. The germline CDR1 and CDR2 sequences are SGHNT and YYREEE (reference sequence). Losses at the gene ends were 4 bases for V and 6 bases for J; bases not matched to a gene: 6. The CDR3 DNA reads TGTGCCAGCAGCCAGGGACAGCGGCCTGAAGCTTTCTTT. Protein: CASSQGQRPEAFF.

The rearrangement links TRBV7-3 to TRBJ2-1; 8 bases line up with TRBD1. Germline values: CDR1 SGHTA, CDR2 FQGTGA. The CDR3 extends over 14 amino acids. V was pared by 2 bases and J by 4 bases, with 1 base of the junction left unmatched. CDR3 region: CASSLGTGYNEQFF. The CDR3 DNA follows: TGTGCCAGCAGCTTAGGGACAGGTTACAATGAGCAGTTCTTC.

In its sample, this clone was seen once. This chain uses TRBV5-1 with TRBJ1-6, with D unclear. This CDR3 is 14 amino acids long. The ends were cut back, 2 bases at V and 10 bases at J, with 13 bases in the middle. Germline-derived CDR1 and CDR2 are SGHRS and YFSETQ. The CDR3 region has the DNA TGCGCCAGCAGCTTCCGGGGTACGGCCTCACCCCTCCACTTT. It is translated as CASSFRGTASPLHF.

The gene calls are TRBV18 and TRBJ2-7; no definite D call. The CDR3 covers 13 residues. V was trimmed by 1 base and J by 2 bases, leaving 6 bases between them. Germline V lookup: CDR1 KGHSH, CDR2 LQKENI. DNA for the CDR3: TGTGCCAGCTCACCACAAGCGACCTACGAGCAGTACTTC. This sequence encodes CASSPQATYEQYF.

The chain couples TRBV18 to TRBJ2-7; D might be TRBD2 (5 bases). The CDR3 has 14 amino acids. Between the trimmed V and J ends, which lost 3 bases and 6 bases, there was a span of 15 bases. In germline, CDR1 is KGHSH, CDR2 LQKENI. CDR3 protein: CASSPPGLRGEQYF. The CDR3 DNA reads TGTGCCAGCTCACCCCCCGGGCTCCGGGGCGAGCAGTACTTC.

The CDR3 spells CASSLLPSGTTGANVLTF. In DNA form, the CDR3 reads TGTGCCAGCAGTTTACTCCCTAGCGGGACTACTGGGGCCAACGTCCTGACTTTC. The chain is built from TRBV27 and TRBJ2-6, with TRBD2 matching over 9 bases. CDR1 is MNHEY, CDR2 SMNVEV, per germline (reference sequence). J was trimmed by 2 bases and V by 2 bases; bases with no gene match: 7. CDR3 length: 18 residues.

The V gene is TRBV5-4, the J gene TRBJ1-2; D is undetermined. This CDR3 is built from 15 residues. Germline V CDR1 and CDR2: SGHNT, YYREEE (reference sequence). Deletions cut 0 bases from V and 6 bases from J, with 15 bases between. The CDR3 protein is CASSLAFEGSHGYTF. DNA for the CDR3: TGTGCCAGCAGCTTGGCCTTTGAGGGCTCGCATGGCTACACCTTC.

This clone was detected once. The chain carries TRBV7-8 and TRBJ2-7, with TRBD1 matching over 10 bases. After removal of 4 bases from V and 3 bases from J, the junction contained 6 bases not matched to a gene. Germline CDR1 is SGHVS and CDR2 is FQNEAQ. The length of the CDR3 is 15 residues. CDR3 loop: CASSSDRGSFYEQYF. CDR3 DNA: TGTGCCAGCAGCTCGGACAGGGGGTCTTTCTACGAGCAGTACTTC.

The CDR3 is CASSHTGVQETQYF. For the CDR3, the DNA is TGTGCCAGCAGCCACACCGGGGTCCAAGAGACCCAGTACTTC. The chain combines TRBV7-2 with TRBJ2-5; tentative D call: TRBD2 (5 bases). Trimming took off 5 bases at V and 1 base at J, with 11 bases between the two ends. There are 14 residues in the CDR3. The germline gives CDR1 SGHTA, CDR2 FQGNSA.

The gene calls are TRBV7-9 and TRBJ2-3, with 14 bases identical to TRBD2. In germline, CDR1 is SEHNR, CDR2 FQNEAQ (reference sequence). CDR3 length: 18 amino acids. After removal of 5 bases from V and 2 bases from J, the junction contained 9 bases not matched to a gene. The CDR3 DNA reads as TGTGCCAGCAGCCTGGGACTAGCGGGAGTGGAATTCACAGATACGCAGTATTTT. Translation gives CASSLGLAGVEFTDTQYF. Using reference TRBV7-9 and TRBJ2-3 for the parts outside the CDR3, the full variable domain is DTGVSQNPRHKITKRGQNVTFRCDPISEHNRLYWYRQTLGQGPEFLTYFQNEAQLEKSRLLSDRFSAERPKGSFSTLEIQRTEQGDSAMYLCASSLGLAGVEFTDTQYFGPGTRLTVL.

This clone was recorded once. J is TRBJ2-3 and V is TRBV12-5; a possible D gene is TRBD2 (6 bases). From germline, CDR1 is LGHNT and CDR2 FRNRAP. V was trimmed by 4 bases and J by 9 bases, leaving 11 bases between them. The CDR3 is 12 amino acids. The CDR3 loop is CASGSGVATQYF. The CDR3 region has the DNA TGTGCTAGTGGTTCGGGAGTCGCCACGCAGTATTTT.

The J gene is TRBJ2-1, the V gene TRBV7-9; 8 nucleotides agree with TRBD1. The CDR3 is made up of 14 amino acids. From germline, CDR1 is SEHNR and CDR2 FQNEAQ (reference sequence). V shed 3 bases, J shed 6 bases, and the junction held 4 bases outside the gene matches. CDR3 bases: TGTGCCAGCAGCTTGCCACAGGGGGGCAATGAGCAGTTCTTC. Protein sequence: CASSLPQGGNEQFF.

The chain has TRBV28 and TRBJ1-4; D is uncertain. CDR1 and CDR2 (germline): MDHEN, SYDVKM. Trimming took off 8 bases at V and 5 bases at J, with 18 bases between the two ends. The CDR3 loop spans 15 amino acids. The DNA of the CDR3 is TGTGCCAGCGCGAGGGCGGCGGACTCGAATGAAAAACTGTTTTTT. This translates into CASARAADSNEKLFF.